This T cell receptor beta chain was sequenced in a study of brain T cells in children with intractable seizures. Whole-study findings and limits: Patients' HCMV serostatus was unknown; virus specificity rests on CDR3 similarity alone.

About this clone: Antigen unknown.

The CDR3 is 14 amino acids. The V gene's germline CDR1 is GTSNPN and CDR2 SVGIG (reference sequence). Trimming stripped 5 bases from V and 6 bases from J, with 19 bases between. This table comes from immunoSEQ multiplex PCR, and its TCRdb copy is limited to in-frame clones, with some not included. The sample holds 65,000 to 85,000 clones; 90% to 95% are singletons and the top ten take roughly 1.4%. The receptor comes from a boy less than two years old with tuberous sclerosis and intractable seizures. The material sequenced was peripheral blood, taken at surgery. The gene calls are TRBV30 and TRBJ1-2; D unclear. For the CDR3, the DNA is TGTGCCTGGCAACATTTCGGACGGGTAGATGGCTACACCTTC. This encodes CAWQHFGRVDGYTF. Looking up the rest from reference TRBV30 and TRBJ1-2 gives the full variable domain: SQTIHQWPATLVQPVGSPLSLECTVEGTSNPNLYWYRQAAGRGLQLLFYSVGIGQISSEVPQNLSASRPQDRQFILSSKKLLLSDSGFYLCAWQHFGRVDGYTFGSGTRLTVV.